This TCR beta chain is drawn from a study of response to subunit inactivated influenza vaccine. A single record per CDR3 protein comes from TCRdb applying MiXCR to the RT-PCR reads. The sample contains some 800,000 distinct CDR3 sequences, approximately 22% of which appear only once. This clonotype was recorded a few times. No antigen is known for it. The V gene's germline CDR1 is DFQATT and CDR2 SNEGSKA (reference sequence). This CDR3 comprises 14 residues. The V and J ends lost 2 bases and 8 bases, in that order; junction bases with no gene match: 4. General observations from the study: The authors proposed limited new T cell recruitment per seasonal influenza vaccination.

The J gene is TRBJ1-6, the V gene TRBV20-1; 9 bases line up with TRBD1. The source material was PBMCs from blood, sampled 4 to 6 days after vaccination. The sequence was obtained from a middle-aged man who received an inactivated influenza vaccine. The CDR3 bases are TGCAGTGCTAGATTCGGACAGGGGTATTCACCCCTCCACTTT. Translated: CSARFGQGYSPLHF.